This TCR beta chain was captured by sequencing in a study of T cell repertoires in cytomegalovirus infection. Overall study context: Recently identified HLA-C-restricted CMV epitopes were used, and well-studied HLA-B-restricted CMV epitopes were used as well. CMV infection and matching HLA type were both indicated by public TCR beta signatures. Regarding the study as a whole: HLA-C-restricted TCR beta clonotypes specific for CMV led the ex vivo response. Summed frequency of shared TCR beta families picked out CMV carriers who also had the relevant HLA.

With respect to this clonotype: Antigen unknown.

TCRdb itself ran the reads through MiXCR, one entry per CDR3 protein. The sample includes 800,000 to 950,000 distinct CDR3 sequences, about 33% of them seen just once. This sample comprised cultured CD8+ T cells from PBMCs, obtained from culture after CMV antigen stimulation. This TCR came from a human donor in good health (CMV status not recorded). Some clones in this sample may be carry-over from other donors' samples.

The CDR3 DNA reads as TGTGCCAGCAGCGCAGGGGTGGGAGGTGAAGCTTTCTTT. Its translation: CASSAGVGGEAFF. The chain links TRBV5-4 to TRBJ1-1; tentative D call: TRBD1 (6 bases). V gave up 4 bases and J gave up 7 bases, with 14 bases separating them. This CDR3 has 13 amino acids. Germline V lookup: CDR1 SGHNT, CDR2 YYREEE (reference sequence).